Below are 8 T cell receptor beta chains sequenced from a single sample in a study of human T cells and chemical hapten exposure. Sample time point: patch test 1, 2 weeks after DPC sensitization. Treatment indicated: therapeutic diphenylcyclopropenone sensitization with weekly scalp DPC. TCRdb analysed the RACE reads with MiXCR anew, one entry per CDR3 protein. The profile covers approximately 80,000 distinct CDR3 sequences, with approximately 8% appearing a single time and 1.5% to 1.9% taken by the ten largest. Sequencing was performed on whole blood, taken in connection with sensitization to the hapten diphenylcyclopropenone (DPC). The receptor set was obtained from a woman in her 30s with alopecia areata. Some clones in this sample may be carry-over from other donors' samples.

The CDR3 reads CAWRGGLAGSSEQYF. The CDR3 DNA follows: TGTGCCTGGAGAGGGGGACTAGCGGGGTCTAGCGAGCAGTACTTC. The genes are TRBV30 and TRBJ2-7, with 13 bases identical to TRBD2. Per germline, CDR1 GTSNPN and CDR2 SVGIG (reference sequence). Trimming took 3 bases from V and 6 from J; bases not matched to a gene: 8. The CDR3 runs to 15 residues. The full variable domain, in which reference TRBV30 and TRBJ2-7 provide the parts outside the CDR3, is SQTIHQWPATLVQPVGSPLSLECTVEGTSNPNLYWYRQAAGRGLQLLFYSVGIGQISSEVPQNLSASRPQDRQFILSSKKLLLSDSGFYLCAWRGGLAGSSEQYFGPGTRLTVT.

The table lists this clonotype with many counts. The chain carries TRBV2 and TRBJ1-1; TRBD1 is a possible D gene (6 bases). V was pared by 9 bases and J by 0 bases, with 14 bases between. Germline V CDR1 and CDR2: SNHLY, FYNNEI. The CDR3 contains 14 residues. CDR3: CASSTGIMNTEAFF. CDR3 nucleotides: TGTGCCAGTAGCACAGGGATCATGAACACTGAAGCTTTCTTT.

This clonotype was picked up many times. The chain links TRBV29-1 to TRBJ2-5; D gene uncertain. The CDR3 runs 14 residues. V lost 2 bases and J lost 3, with 13 bases in between. Germline V CDR1 and CDR2: SQVTM, ANQGSEA. CDR3 residues: CSVERSSVEETQYF. The CDR3 bases are TGCAGCGTTGAAAGGTCTTCAGTGGAAGAGACCCAGTACTTC. Combining the CDR3 with reference TRBV29-1 and TRBJ2-5 gives the whole variable domain SAVISQKPSRDICQRGTSLTIQCQVDSQVTMMFWYRQQPGQSLTLIATANQGSEATYESGFVIDKFPISRPNLTFSTLTVSNMSPEDSSIYLCSVERSSVEETQYFGPGTRLLVL.

This clonotype occurred many times. The V and J genes are TRBV5-1 and TRBJ2-7; the D gene is possibly TRBD2 (6 bases). CDR1 SGHRS and CDR2 YFSETQ come from the germline V gene. The CDR3 covers 12 residues. V was shortened by 4 bases and J by 2 bases, with 7 bases between the two germline ends. The CDR3, as DNA: TGCGCCAGCAGCCCGGGGGCCTACGAGCAGTACTTC. It specifies CASSPGAYEQYF.

There are many counts of this clonotype. The chain joins TRBV9 to TRBJ2-1, with 12 bases identical to TRBD2. This CDR3 is built from 16 residues. Germline CDR1 SGDLS, CDR2 YYNGEE. J lost 4 bases, V lost 4 bases, and 6 bases had no gene match. For the CDR3, the DNA is TGTGCCAGCAGCCCCCGGACTAGCGGGGTTTACAATGAGCAGTTCTTC. It codes for CASSPRTSGVYNEQFF.

This chain joins TRBV5-4 and TRBJ1-2; 7 bases are shared with TRBD1. V lost 1 base to trimming and J lost 5 bases; unmatched junction nucleotides: 5. Germline V lookup: CDR1 SGHNT, CDR2 YYREEE (reference sequence). The CDR3 consists of 14 residues. CDR3 in DNA: TGTGCCAGCAGCTTGTTGACAGGGCGTTATGGCTACACCTTC. The encoded protein is CASSLLTGRYGYTF.

The genes are TRBV7-9 and TRBJ2-1; no definite D call. Trimming stripped 1 base from V and 8 bases from J, with 3 bases between. CDR3 size: 11 residues. Germline V gene data show CDR1 as SEHNR and CDR2 as FQNEAQ (reference sequence). The CDR3: CASSLGDEQFF. The CDR3 nucleotides read TGTGCCAGCAGCTTAGGGGATGAGCAGTTCTTC.

The chain has TRBV4-2 and TRBJ1-1, with D uncertain. Germline V CDR1 and CDR2: LGHNA, YNFKEQ. The V gene lost 4 bases and the J gene lost 3 bases, with 21 bases spanning the gap. The CDR3 has 17 residues. The CDR3 loop is CASSPTPVLRQYTEAFF. In DNA form, the CDR3 reads TGTGCCAGCAGCCCGACCCCCGTACTGAGGCAGTACACTGAAGCTTTCTTT.